This T cell receptor beta chain was retrieved from a study of brain T cells in children with intractable seizures. This clone was detected only once. TCRdb keeps only in-frame clones here, not all; method: immunoSEQ multiplex PCR. The sample contains about 80,000 clones, about 90% of which appear only once. V shed 5 bases and J shed 2 bases, with 18 bases lying between them. This CDR3 spans 16 amino acids. Per the germline V gene, CDR1 is SEHNR and CDR2 is FQNEAQ (reference sequence). Here the sequenced sample was peripheral blood, taken at surgery. The chain recombines TRBV7-9 with TRBJ2-5; tentatively, D is TRBD1 (8 bases). This TCR was sampled from a girl aged 2 to 9 with Rasmussen encephalitis and intractable seizures. The CDR3 DNA reads TGTGCCAGCAGCCCCTGGACAGGGAGGGCACAAGAGACCCAGTACTTC. It specifies CASSPWTGRAQETQYF.